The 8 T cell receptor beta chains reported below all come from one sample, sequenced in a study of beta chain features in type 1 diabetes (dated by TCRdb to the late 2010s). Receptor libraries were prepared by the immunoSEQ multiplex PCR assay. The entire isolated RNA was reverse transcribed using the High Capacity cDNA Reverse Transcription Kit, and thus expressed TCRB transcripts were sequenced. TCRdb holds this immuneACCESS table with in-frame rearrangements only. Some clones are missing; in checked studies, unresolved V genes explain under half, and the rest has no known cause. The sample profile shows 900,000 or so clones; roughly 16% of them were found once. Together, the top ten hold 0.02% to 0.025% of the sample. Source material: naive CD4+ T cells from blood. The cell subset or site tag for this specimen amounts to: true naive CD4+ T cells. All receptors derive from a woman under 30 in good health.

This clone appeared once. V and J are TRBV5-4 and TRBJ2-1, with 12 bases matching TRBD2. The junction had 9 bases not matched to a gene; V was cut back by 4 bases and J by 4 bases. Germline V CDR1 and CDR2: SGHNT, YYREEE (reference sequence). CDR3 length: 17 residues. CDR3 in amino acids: CASSLAGGPPYYNEQFF. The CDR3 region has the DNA TGTGCCAGCAGCCTAGCGGGAGGGCCACCCTATTACAATGAGCAGTTCTTC.

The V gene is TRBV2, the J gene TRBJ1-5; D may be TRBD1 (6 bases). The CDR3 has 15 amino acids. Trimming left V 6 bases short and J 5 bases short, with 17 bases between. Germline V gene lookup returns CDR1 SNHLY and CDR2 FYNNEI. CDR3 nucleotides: TGTGCCAGCAGGCGGGACACAACCGGGTATCAGCCCCAGCATTTT. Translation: CASRRDTTGYQPQHF. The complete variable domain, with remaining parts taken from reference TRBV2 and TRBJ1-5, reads EPEVTQTPSHQVTQMGQEVILRCVPISNHLYFYWYRQILGQKVEFLVSFYNNEISEKSEIFDDQFSVERPDGSNFTLKIRSTKLEDSAMYFCASRRDTTGYQPQHFGDGTRLSIL.

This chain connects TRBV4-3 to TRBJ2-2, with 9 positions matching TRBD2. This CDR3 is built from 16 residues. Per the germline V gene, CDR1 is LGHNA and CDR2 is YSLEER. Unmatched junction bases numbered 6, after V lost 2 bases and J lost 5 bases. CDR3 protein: CASSQILAGGTGELFF. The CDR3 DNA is TGCGCCAGCAGCCAAATACTAGCGGGCGGGACCGGGGAGCTGTTTTTT.

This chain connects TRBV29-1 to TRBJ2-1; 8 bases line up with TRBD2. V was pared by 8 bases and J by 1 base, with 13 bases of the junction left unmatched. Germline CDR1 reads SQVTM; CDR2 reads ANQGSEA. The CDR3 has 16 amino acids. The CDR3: CSITSLSGNSYNEQFF. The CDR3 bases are TGCAGCATAACGTCTCTTAGCGGGAATTCCTACAATGAGCAGTTCTTC.

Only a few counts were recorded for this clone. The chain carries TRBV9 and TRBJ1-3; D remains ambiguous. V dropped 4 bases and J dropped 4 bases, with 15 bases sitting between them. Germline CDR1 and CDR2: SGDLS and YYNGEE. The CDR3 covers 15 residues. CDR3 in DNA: TGTGCCAGCAGCACGCAAGTGGGATCCGGAAACACCATATATTTT. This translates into CASSTQVGSGNTIYF.

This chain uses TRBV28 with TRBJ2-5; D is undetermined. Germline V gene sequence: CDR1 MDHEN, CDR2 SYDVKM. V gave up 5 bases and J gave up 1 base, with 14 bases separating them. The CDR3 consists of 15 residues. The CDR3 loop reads CASSPHHPSQETQYF. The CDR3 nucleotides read TGTGCCAGCAGTCCCCACCACCCATCCCAAGAGACCCAGTACTTC.

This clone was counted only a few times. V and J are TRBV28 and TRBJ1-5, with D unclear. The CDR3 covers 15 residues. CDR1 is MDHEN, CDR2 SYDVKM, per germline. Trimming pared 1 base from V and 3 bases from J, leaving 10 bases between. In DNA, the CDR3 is TGTGCCAGCAGTTTATACCCGGCTAACAATCAGCCCCAGCATTTT. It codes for CASSLYPANNQPQHF.

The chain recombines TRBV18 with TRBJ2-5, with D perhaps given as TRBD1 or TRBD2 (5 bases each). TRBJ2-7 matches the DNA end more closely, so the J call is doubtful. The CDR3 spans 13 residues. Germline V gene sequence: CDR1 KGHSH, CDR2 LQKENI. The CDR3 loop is CASSGTELYEQYF. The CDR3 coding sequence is TGTGCCAGCTCAGGGACCGAGCTTTACGAGCAGTACTTC.